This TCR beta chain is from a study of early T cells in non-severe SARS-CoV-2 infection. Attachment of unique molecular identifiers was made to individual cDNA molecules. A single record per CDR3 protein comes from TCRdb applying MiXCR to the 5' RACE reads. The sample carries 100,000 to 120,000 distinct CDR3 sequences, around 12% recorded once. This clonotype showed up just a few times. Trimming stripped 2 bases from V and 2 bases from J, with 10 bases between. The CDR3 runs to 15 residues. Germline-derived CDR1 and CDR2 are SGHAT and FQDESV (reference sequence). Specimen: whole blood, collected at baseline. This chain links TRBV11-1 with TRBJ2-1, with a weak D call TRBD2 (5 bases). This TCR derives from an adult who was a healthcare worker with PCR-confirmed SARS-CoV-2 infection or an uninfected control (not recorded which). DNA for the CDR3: TGTGCCAGCAGCTTAAGGGAGTTTACCTACAATGAGCAGTTCTTC. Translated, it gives CASSLREFTYNEQFF.